This T cell receptor beta chain was captured by sequencing in a study of blood T cell repertoires in COVID-19. Study-level information: Sample material is recorded as cDNA or gDNA derived from T cells, B-cell-depleted T cells, or PBMCs.

The germline CDR1 and CDR2 sequences are PRHDT and FYEKMQ (reference sequence). V shed 5 bases and J 4 bases; nucleotides not matched to a gene: 11. The CDR3 is made up of 16 amino acids. This table comes from immunoSEQ multiplex PCR, and its TCRdb copy is limited to in-frame clones, with some not included. The sample lists about 270,000 clones; about 88% were seen once. This chain connects TRBV13 to TRBJ2-7; 10 bases fit TRBD2. The sequence was collected from a man between 60 and 70 years old who had recovered from COVID-19. The sequenced sample consisted of peripheral blood. The CDR3, as DNA: TGTGCCAGCAGCCCGGACTTAGCGGGGGGAAAGTACGAGCAGTACTTC. Residues: CASSPDLAGGKYEQYF.